This T cell receptor (beta chain) was profiled in a study of blood T cell repertoires in COVID-19. The overall study: There were acute and convalescent COVID-19 samples, and they came from the United States, Italy and Spain. T cells, B-cell-depleted T cells, or PBMCs supplied cDNA or gDNA.

Original data processing: Scientists estimated how many nucleated cells there were by amplifying reference gene primers. Here immunoSEQ multiplex PCR was the method, and the copy in TCRdb shows in-frame clones only, minus some. V, J and clone size reflect that table, while D and trimming were determined from the DNA. The table shows roughly 350,000 clones, with about 85% occurring only once. V was shortened by 6 bases and J by 9 bases, with 14 bases between the two germline ends. Germline V gene sequence: CDR1 LGHNT, CDR2 FRNRAP. This CDR3 has 12 amino acids. The rearrangement joins TRBV12-5 to TRBJ1-1; D call uncertain. The origin of this receptor is a woman between 18 and 29 years old with acute or convalescent COVID-19. Sequenced: peripheral blood. The CDR3 reads CASGRDSGKAFF. CDR3 coding DNA: TGTGCTAGTGGCCGTGACTCTGGCAAAGCTTTCTTT.